This is a list of T cell receptor beta chains from one sample in a study of cytomegalovirus exposure and HLA in healthy donors. Produced via immunoSEQ multiplex PCR; TCRdb's table is partial and in-frame only. The sample includes 100,000 to 150,000 clones, 80% of them seen just once. The sequenced sample was PBMCs. The receptors come from a man aged 25-40 years in good health and CMV-seropositive. The CDR3 runs from the conserved cysteine through the conserved F or W. The D gene is left open where the match is weak. Some rows mark clone size as missing; the rest say once, few, many or name a class of expanded clone.

size: -; V: TRBV27; D: TRBD2; J: TRBJ2-1; DNA: TGTGCCAGCAGTTTAGGGGCGGGGGGGTTTTACAATGAGCAGTTCTTC; CDR3: CASSLGAGGFYNEQFF
size: few; V: TRBV18; D: TRBD1; J: TRBJ2-3; DNA: TGTGCCAGCTCACGAGGACAGGGACTTTCCACAGATACGCAGTATTTT; CDR3: CASSRGQGLSTDTQYF
size: -; V: TRBV2; D: -; J: TRBJ1-4; DNA: TGTGCCAGCAGCCCAACAGGGTTTGATGAAAAACTGTTTTTT; CDR3: CASSPTGFDEKLFF
size: -; V: TRBV27; D: -; J: TRBJ1-1; DNA: TGTGCCAGCAGTTTCTCTGGCGGATCTGAAGCTTTCTTT; CDR3: CASSFSGGSEAFF
size: -; V: TRBV7-3; D: -; J: TRBJ2-7; DNA: TGTGCCAGCAGCCCAGGACACAGCTCCTACGAGCAGTACTTC; CDR3: CASSPGHSSYEQYF
size: -; V: TRBV5-4; D: -; J: TRBJ1-2; DNA: TGTGCCAGCAGCTTCGGGGGGCGAGGCTACACCTTC; CDR3: CASSFGGRGYTF
size: -; V: TRBV28; D: -; J: TRBJ2-2; DNA: TGTGCCAGCAGTTTATCAGGGTGGGCCGGGGAGCTGTTTTTT; CDR3: CASSLSGWAGELFF
size: -; V: TRBV6-5; D: -; J: TRBJ1-6; DNA: TGTGCCAGCAGCTCGACGGGCAGGGAGGATTCACCCCTCCACTTT; CDR3: CASSSTGREDSPLHF
size: -; V: TRBV7-6; D: TRBD1; J: TRBJ1-2; DNA: TGTGCCAGCAGCCCGACGACAGGGAACTATGGCTACACCTTC; CDR3: CASSPTTGNYGYTF
size: -; V: TRBV4-1; D: -; J: TRBJ1-6; DNA: TGCGCCAGCAGCCACCCCAGAACCTACAGGTATTGGAATTCACCCCTCCACTTT; CDR3: CASSHPRTYRYWNSPLHF
size: -; V: TRBV7-9; D: TRBD1; J: TRBJ2-7; DNA: TGTGCCAGCAGCTACCTCACGGGACAGGGGGCGCGGGACTACGAGCAGTACTTC; CDR3: CASSYLTGQGARDYEQYF
size: -; V: TRBV27; D: -; J: TRBJ2-7; DNA: TGTGCCAGCAGTTTATCCCAGACAGCTTCCTACGAGCAGTACTTC; CDR3: CASSLSQTASYEQYF
size: -; V: TRBV7-8; D: TRBD2; J: TRBJ2-1; DNA: TGTGCCAGCGGGATAGGTAGCGGGGGGGGTGAGCAGTTCTTC; CDR3: CASGIGSGGGEQFF
size: -; V: TRBV7-4; D: -; J: TRBJ1-5; DNA: TGTGCCAGCAGCTTAGCCTCGGGGGCGGGAGATCAGCCCCAGCATTTT; CDR3: CASSLASGAGDQPQHF
size: -; V: TRBV28; D: TRBD1; J: TRBJ1-2; DNA: TGTGCCAGCAGTCCGCCCACGACAGGGGAGCGTGGCTACACCTTC; CDR3: CASSPPTTGERGYTF
size: few; V: TRBV5-6; D: -; J: TRBJ1-3; DNA: TGTGCCAGCAGCCGACTCCAGGACAGCTCTGGAAACACCATATATTTT; CDR3: CASSRLQDSSGNTIYF
size: -; V: TRBV6-5; D: TRBD1; J: TRBJ1-2; DNA: TGTGCCAGCAGTTACTCGGACAGGGGGCTTGGCTACACCTTC; CDR3: CASSYSDRGLGYTF
size: -; V: TRBV18; D: TRBD1; J: TRBJ1-1; DNA: TGTGCCAGCTCACTGGACAGGCAGAACACTGAAGCTTTCTTT; CDR3: CASSLDRQNTEAFF